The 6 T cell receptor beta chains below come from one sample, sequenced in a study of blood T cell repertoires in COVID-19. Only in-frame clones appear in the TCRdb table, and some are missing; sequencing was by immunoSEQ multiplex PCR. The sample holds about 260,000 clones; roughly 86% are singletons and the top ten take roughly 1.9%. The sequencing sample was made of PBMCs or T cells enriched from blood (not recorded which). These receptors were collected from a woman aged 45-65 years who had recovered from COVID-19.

CDR3 in amino acids: CATIDRGNYGYTF. CDR3 DNA sequence: TGTGCCACCATCGACAGGGGGAACTATGGCTACACCTTC. V and J are TRBV28 and TRBJ1-2, with 9 bases identical to TRBD1. The CDR3 runs 13 residues. Germline V gene sequence: CDR1 MDHEN, CDR2 SYDVKM. Losses at the gene ends were 10 bases for V and 2 bases for J; bases not matched to a gene: 5.

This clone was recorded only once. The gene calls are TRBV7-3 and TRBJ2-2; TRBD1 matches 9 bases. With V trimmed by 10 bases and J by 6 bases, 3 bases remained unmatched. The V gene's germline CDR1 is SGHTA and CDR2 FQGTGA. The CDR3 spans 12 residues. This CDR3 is CATDRGAGELFF. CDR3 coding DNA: TGTGCCACCGACAGGGGGGCCGGGGAGCTGTTTTTT.

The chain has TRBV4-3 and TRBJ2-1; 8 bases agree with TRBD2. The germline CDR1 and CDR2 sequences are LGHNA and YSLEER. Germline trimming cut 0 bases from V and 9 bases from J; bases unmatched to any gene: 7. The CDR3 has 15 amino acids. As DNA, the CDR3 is TGCGCCAGCAGCCAAGACCGCGGGGGGCGGAGTGAGCAGTTCTTC. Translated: CASSQDRGGRSEQFF.

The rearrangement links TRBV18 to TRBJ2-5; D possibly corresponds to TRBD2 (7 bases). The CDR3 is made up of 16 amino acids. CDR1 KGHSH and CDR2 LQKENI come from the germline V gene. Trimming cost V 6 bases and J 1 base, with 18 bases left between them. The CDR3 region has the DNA TGTGCCAGCTCCACTAGGGGGGGCCGGTCCCAAGAGACCCAGTACTTC. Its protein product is CASSTRGGRSQETQYF.

The CDR3 spells CASSIGTSGADTQYF. The CDR3 DNA reads TGTGCCAGCAGTATCGGGACTAGCGGCGCAGATACGCAGTATTTT. The J gene is TRBJ2-3, the V gene TRBV28, with 11 positions matching TRBD2. Germline loops: CDR1 MDHEN, CDR2 SYDVKM. CDR3 length: 15 amino acids. Trimming took 5 bases from V and 4 from J; bases not matched to a gene: 5.

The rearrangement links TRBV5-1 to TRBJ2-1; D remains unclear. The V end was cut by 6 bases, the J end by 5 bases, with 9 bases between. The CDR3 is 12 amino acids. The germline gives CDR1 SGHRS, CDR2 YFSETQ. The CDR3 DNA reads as TGCGCCAGCATGAGAATCGACAATGAGCAGTTCTTC. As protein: CASMRIDNEQFF.